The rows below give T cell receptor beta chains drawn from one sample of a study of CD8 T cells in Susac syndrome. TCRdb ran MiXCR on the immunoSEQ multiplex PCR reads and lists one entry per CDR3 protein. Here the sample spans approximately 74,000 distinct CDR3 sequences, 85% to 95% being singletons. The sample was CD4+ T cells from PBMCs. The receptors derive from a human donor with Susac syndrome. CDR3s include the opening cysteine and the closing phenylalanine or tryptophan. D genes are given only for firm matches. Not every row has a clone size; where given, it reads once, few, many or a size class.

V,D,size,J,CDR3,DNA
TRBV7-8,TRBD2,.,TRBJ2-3,CASSPRRERVDTQYF,TGTGCCAGCAGCCCACGGCGGGAGCGGGTAGATACGCAGTATTTT
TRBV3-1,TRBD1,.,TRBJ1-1,CASSQGQGANRAAFF,TGTGCCAGCAGCCAGGGACAGGGGGCCAACCGTGCAGCTTTCTTT
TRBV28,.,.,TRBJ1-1,CASSTAADGGSEAFF,TGTGCCAGCAGTACAGCCGCGGACGGCGGGTCTGAAGCTTTCTTT
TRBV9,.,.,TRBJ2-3,CASSPQLDTQYF,TGTGCCAGCAGCCCTCAGCTGGATACGCAGTATTTT
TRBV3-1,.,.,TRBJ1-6,CASSQNVRNSPLHF,TGTGCCAGCAGCCAAAATGTCAGAAATTCACCCCTCCACTTT
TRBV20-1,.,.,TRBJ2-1,CSGGVYNEQFF,TGCAGTGGGGGGGTTTACAATGAGCAGTTCTTC
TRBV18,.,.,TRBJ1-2,CASSLGTDYYGYTF,TGTGCCAGCTCACTAGGGACGGATTACTATGGCTACACCTTC
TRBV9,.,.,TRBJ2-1,CASSATGTPTYNEQFF,TGTGCCAGCAGCGCGACCGGGACTCCAACCTACAATGAGCAGTTCTTC
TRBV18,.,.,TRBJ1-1,CASSPTRDRPTEAFF,TGTGCCAGCTCACCCACCCGCGACAGGCCGACTGAAGCTTTCTTT
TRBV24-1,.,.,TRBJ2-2,CATSDLRHNTGELFF,TGTGCCACCAGTGACCTCCGACATAACACCGGGGAGCTGTTTTTT
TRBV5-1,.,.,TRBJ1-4,CASSLGQQNEKLFF,TGCGCCAGCAGCTTGGGACAGCAGAATGAAAAACTGTTTTTT
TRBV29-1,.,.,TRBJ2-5,CSVGAEETQYF,TGCAGCGTTGGGGCAGAAGAGACCCAGTACTTC
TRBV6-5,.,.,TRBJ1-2,CASSYQGKLGYTF,TGTGCCAGCAGTTACCAGGGGAAACTTGGCTACACCTTC
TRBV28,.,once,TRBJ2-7,CASSLWGREQYF,TGTGCCAGCAGTTTGTGGGGGAGGGAGCAGTACTTC
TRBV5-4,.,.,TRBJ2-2,CASSLRGMRTGELFF,TGTGCCAGCAGCTTGAGGGGAATGCGCACCGGGGAGCTGTTTTTT
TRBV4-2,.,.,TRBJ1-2,CASSPMIETVGYTF,TGTGCCAGCAGCCCCATGATAGAGACCGTAGGCTACACCTTC
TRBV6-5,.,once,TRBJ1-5,CASRRTRDGHQPQHF,TGTGCCAGCAGGCGAACTCGGGACGGGCATCAGCCCCAGCATTTT
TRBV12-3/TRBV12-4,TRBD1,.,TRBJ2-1,CASSFRQGSYNEQFF,TGTGCCAGCAGTTTCCGACAGGGCTCCTACAATGAGCAGTTCTTC
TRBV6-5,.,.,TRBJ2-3,CASSSGRSTDTQYF,TGTGCCAGCAGTTCGGGACGGTCCACAGATACGCAGTATTTT
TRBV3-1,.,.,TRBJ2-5,CASSQGQGLTQYF,TGTGCCAGCAGCCAAGGACAGGGACTGACCCAGTACTTC
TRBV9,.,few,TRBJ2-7,CASSIGTIASYEQYF,TGTGCCAGCAGCATAGGGACAATCGCTAGCTACGAGCAGTACTTC
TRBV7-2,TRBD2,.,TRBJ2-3,CASSPTSGRNTDTQYF,TGTGCCAGCAGTCCCACTAGCGGGAGGAACACAGATACGCAGTATTTT
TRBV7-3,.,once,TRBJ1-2,CASSLYRIYGYTF,TGTGCCAGCAGCTTATACAGGATCTATGGCTACACCTTC
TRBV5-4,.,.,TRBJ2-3,CASSLYVSSTDTQYF,TGTGCCAGCAGCTTGTATGTATCTAGCACAGATACGCAGTATTTT
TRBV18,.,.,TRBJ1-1,CASSPSRAPGTEAFF,TGTGCCAGCTCACCATCCCGGGCCCCGGGCACTGAAGCTTTCTTT
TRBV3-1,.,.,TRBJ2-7,CASSLGWTVGYEQYF,TGTGCCAGCAGCCTTGGGTGGACCGTAGGCTACGAGCAGTACTTC
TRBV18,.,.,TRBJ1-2,CASSPVTGNGYTF,TGTGCCAGCTCACCAGTTACAGGGAATGGCTACACCTTC
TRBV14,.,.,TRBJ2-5,CASSQERWFGTQYF,TGTGCCAGCAGCCAAGAGAGGTGGTTTGGGACCCAGTACTTC
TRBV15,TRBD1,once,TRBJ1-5,CATSRTGSLQPQHF,TGTGCCACCTCCCGGACAGGGAGTCTGCAGCCCCAGCATTTT
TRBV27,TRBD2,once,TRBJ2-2,CASSFREGGELFF,TGTGCCAGCAGTTTCAGGGAGGGCGGGGAGCTGTTTTTT
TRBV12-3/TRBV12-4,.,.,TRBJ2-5,CASSLFEGIKTQYF,TGTGCCAGCAGTTTATTCGAGGGCATTAAGACCCAGTACTTC
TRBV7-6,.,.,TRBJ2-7,CASSPQALVRGVEQYF,TGTGCCAGCAGCCCCCAGGCACTGGTACGCGGTGTCGAGCAGTACTTC
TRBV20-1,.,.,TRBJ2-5,CSALSTQETQYF,TGCAGTGCTCTTAGCACCCAAGAGACCCAGTACTTC
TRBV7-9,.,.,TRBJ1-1,CASSLEGGATEAFF,TGTGCCAGCAGCTTAGAAGGTGGGGCCACTGAAGCTTTCTTT
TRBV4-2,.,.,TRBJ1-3,CASSQDKGSGNTIYF,TGTGCCAGCAGCCAAGATAAAGGCTCTGGAAACACCATATATTTT
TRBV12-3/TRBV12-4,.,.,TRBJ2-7,CASSPSARYPYEQYF,TGTGCCAGCAGCCCCTCGGCACGCTACCCCTACGAGCAGTACTTC
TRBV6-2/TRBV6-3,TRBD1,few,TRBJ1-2,CASSDRVGYTF,TGTGCCAGCAGTGACAGGGTTGGCTACACCTTC
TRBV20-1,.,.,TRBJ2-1,CSARTGTAFRNEQFF,TGCAGTGCCAGGACTGGGACGGCCTTCCGCAATGAGCAGTTCTTC
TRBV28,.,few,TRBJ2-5,CASRVQGAETQYF,TGTGCCAGCAGAGTACAGGGAGCGGAGACCCAGTACTTC
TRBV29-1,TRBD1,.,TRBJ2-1,CSAGQGASYNEQFF,TGCAGCGCCGGACAGGGAGCCTCCTACAATGAGCAGTTCTTC
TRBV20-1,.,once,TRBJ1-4,CSARPVAKSEKLFF,TGCAGTGCTCGCCCCGTCGCTAAAAGTGAAAAACTGTTTTTT